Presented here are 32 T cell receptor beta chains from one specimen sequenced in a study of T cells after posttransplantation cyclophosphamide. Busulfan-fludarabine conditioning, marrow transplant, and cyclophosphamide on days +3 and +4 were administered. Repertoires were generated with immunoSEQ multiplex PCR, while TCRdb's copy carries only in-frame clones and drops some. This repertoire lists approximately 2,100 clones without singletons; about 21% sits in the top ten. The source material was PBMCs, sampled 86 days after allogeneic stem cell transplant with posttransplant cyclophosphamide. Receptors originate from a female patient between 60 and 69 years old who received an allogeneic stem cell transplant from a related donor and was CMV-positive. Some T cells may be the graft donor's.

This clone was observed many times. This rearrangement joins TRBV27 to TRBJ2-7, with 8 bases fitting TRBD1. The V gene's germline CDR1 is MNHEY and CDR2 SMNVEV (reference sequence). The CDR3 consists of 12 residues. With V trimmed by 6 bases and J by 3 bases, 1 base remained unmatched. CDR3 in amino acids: CASRTGVYEQYF. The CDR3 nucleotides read TGTGCCAGCAGGACAGGGGTCTACGAGCAGTACTTC.

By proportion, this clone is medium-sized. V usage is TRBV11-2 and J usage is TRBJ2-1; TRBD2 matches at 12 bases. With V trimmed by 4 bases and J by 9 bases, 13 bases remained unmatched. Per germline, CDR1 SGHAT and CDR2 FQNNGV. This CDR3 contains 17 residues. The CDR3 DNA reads TGTGCCAGCAGCTACTCGAGGACTAGCGGGAATCGGGGTGAGCAGTTCTTC. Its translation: CASSYSRTSGNRGEQFF.

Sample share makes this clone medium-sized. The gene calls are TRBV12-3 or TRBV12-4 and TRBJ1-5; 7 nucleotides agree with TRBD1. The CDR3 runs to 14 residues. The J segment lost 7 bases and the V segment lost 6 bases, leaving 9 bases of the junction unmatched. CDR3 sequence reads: CASSPTGQGQPQHF. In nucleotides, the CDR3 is TGTGCCAGCAGCCCGACAGGGCAGGGGCAGCCCCAGCATTTT.

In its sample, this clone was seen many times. CDR3: CASSLSGGGRNQPQHF. The CDR3 nucleotides read TGTGCCAGCAGTTTATCCGGGGGAGGCCGCAATCAGCCCCAGCATTTT. J is TRBJ1-5 and V is TRBV28; D is perhaps TRBD1 (5 bases). Germline CDR1 and CDR2: MDHEN and SYDVKM. CDR3 length: 16 residues. The V end was cut by 1 base, the J end by 2 bases, with 12 bases between.

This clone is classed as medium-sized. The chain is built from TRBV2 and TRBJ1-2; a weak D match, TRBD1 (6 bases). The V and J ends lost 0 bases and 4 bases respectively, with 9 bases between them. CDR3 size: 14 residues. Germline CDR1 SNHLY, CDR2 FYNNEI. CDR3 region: CASSEAPGAYGYTF. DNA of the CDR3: TGTGCCAGCAGTGAAGCACCAGGGGCCTATGGCTACACCTTC.

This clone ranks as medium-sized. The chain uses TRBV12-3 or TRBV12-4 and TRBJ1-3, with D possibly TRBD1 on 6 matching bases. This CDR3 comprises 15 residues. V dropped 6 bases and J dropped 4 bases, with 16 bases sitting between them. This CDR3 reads CASRREGVGGNTIYF. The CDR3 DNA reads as TGTGCCAGCAGGCGAGAGGGGGTAGGAGGAAACACCATATATTTT.

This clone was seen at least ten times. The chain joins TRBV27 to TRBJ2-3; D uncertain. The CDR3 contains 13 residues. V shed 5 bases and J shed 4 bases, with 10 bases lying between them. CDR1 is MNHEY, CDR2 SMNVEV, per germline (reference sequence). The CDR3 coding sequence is TGTGCCAGCAGTGCGTATAGTGCAGATACGCAGTATTTT. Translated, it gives CASSAYSADTQYF.

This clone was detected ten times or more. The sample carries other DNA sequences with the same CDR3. The CDR3: CASSPPGQLYEQYF. The CDR3 nucleotides are TGTGCCAGCAGTCCGCCGGGACAGTTATACGAGCAGTACTTC. V usage is TRBV12-3 or TRBV12-4 and J usage is TRBJ2-7; TRBD1 matches 7 bases. The ends lost 5 bases at V and 4 bases at J; junction bases unmatched: 8. This CDR3 has 14 residues.

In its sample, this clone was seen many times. This CDR3 reads CASSPQGMGNNEQFF. Here the CDR3 DNA reads TGTGCCAGCAGCCCACAGGGAATGGGCAACAATGAGCAGTTCTTC. The V gene is TRBV7-3, the J gene TRBJ2-1; tentative D call: TRBD1 (6 bases). The germline V gene has CDR1 SGHTA and CDR2 FQGTGA. This CDR3 spans 15 amino acids. Trimming stripped 5 bases from V and 5 bases from J, with 16 bases between.

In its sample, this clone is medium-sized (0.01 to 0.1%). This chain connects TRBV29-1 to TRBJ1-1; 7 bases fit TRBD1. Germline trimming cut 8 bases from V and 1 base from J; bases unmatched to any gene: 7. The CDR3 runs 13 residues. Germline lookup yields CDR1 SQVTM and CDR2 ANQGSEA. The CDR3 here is CSTTTGWNTEAFF. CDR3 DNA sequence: TGCAGCACTACGACAGGGTGGAACACTGAAGCTTTCTTT.

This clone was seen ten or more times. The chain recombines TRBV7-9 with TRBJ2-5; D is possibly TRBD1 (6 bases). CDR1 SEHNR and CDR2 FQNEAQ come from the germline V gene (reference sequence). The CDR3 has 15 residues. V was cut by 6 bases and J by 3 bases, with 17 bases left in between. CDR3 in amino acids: CASRHRDTREETQYF. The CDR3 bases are TGTGCCAGCAGGCATCGGGACACCCGGGAAGAGACCCAGTACTTC.

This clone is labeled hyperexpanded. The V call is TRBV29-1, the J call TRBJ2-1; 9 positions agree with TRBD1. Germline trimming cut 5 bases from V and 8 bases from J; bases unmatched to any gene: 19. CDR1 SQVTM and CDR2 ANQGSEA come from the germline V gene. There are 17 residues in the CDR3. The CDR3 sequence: CSVQFGTGHGTRDEQFF. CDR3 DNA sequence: TGCAGCGTTCAGTTCGGGACAGGGCATGGTACACGCGATGAGCAGTTCTTC.

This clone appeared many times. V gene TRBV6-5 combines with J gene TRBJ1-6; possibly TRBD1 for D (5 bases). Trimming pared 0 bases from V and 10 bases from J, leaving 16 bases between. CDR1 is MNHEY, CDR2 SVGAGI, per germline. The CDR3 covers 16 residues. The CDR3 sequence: CASSYSPYLRGSPLHF. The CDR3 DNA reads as TGTGCCAGCAGTTACTCCCCTTACTTGCGGGGGTCACCCCTCCACTTT.

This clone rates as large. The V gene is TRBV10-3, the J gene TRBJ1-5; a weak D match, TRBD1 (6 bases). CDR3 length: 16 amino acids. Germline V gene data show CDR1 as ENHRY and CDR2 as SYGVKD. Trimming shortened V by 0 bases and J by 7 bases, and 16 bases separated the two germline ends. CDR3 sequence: CAISESGPAGEQPQHF. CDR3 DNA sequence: TGTGCCATCAGTGAGTCAGGTCCGGCAGGGGAACAGCCCCAGCATTTT.

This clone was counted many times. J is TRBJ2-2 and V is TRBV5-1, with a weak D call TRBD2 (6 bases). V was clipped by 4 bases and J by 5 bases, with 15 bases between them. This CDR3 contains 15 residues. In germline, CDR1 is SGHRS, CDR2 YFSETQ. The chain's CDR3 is CASSSRGVGTGELFF. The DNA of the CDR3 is TGCGCCAGCAGCAGTCGCGGGGTAGGGACCGGGGAGCTGTTTTTT.

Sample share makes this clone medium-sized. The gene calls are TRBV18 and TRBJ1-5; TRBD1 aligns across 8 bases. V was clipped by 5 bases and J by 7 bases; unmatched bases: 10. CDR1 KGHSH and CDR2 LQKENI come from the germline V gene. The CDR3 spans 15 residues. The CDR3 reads CASSEGQGSWQPQHF. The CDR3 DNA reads TGTGCCAGCTCAGAAGGACAGGGCTCGTGGCAGCCCCAGCATTTT.

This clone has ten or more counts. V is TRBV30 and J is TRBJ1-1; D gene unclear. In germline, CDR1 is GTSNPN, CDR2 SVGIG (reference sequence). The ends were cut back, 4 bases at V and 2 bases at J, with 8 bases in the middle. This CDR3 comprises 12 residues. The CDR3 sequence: CAWKRPNTEAFF. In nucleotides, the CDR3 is TGTGCCTGGAAGCGGCCAAACACTGAAGCTTTCTTT.

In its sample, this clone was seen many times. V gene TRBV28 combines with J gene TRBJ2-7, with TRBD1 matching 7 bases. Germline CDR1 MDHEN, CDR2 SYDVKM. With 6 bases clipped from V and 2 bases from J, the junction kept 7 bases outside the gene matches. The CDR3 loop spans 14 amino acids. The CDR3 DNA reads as TGTGCCAGCAGCTCGACGACAGGGACCTACGAGCAGTACTTC. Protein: CASSSTTGTYEQYF. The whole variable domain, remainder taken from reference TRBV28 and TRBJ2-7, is DVKVTQSSRYLVKRTGEKVFLECVQDMDHENMFWYRQDPGLGLRLIYFSYDVKMKEKGDIPEGYSVSREKKERFSLILESASTNQTSMYLCASSSTTGTYEQYFGPGTRLTVT.

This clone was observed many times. The CDR3 here is CASSSGYRDTEAFF. The DNA for the CDR3 is TGCGCCAGCAGCTCGGGGTACAGGGACACTGAAGCTTTCTTT. J is TRBJ1-1 and V is TRBV5-1; TRBD1 is a possible D gene (6 bases). This CDR3 region has 14 residues. The ends were cut back, 3 bases at V and 3 bases at J, with 12 bases in the middle. CDR1 SGHRS and CDR2 YFSETQ come from the germline V gene.

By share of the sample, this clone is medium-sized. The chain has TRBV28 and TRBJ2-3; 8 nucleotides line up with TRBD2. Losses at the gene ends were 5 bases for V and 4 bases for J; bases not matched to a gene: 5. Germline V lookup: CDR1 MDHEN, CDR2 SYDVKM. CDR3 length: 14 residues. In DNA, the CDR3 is TGTGCCAGCAGTGGGACTAGTTCCTCAGATACGCAGTATTTT. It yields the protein CASSGTSSSDTQYF.

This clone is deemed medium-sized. CDR3 nucleotide sequence: TGTGCCACCAGCAGAGGTACTTCCCGCTCCTATAATTCACCCCTCCACTTT. Translating it yields CATSRGTSRSYNSPLHF. The chain has TRBV15 and TRBJ1-6; D ambiguous. The ends were cut back, 1 base at V and 0 bases at J, with 10 bases in the middle. The CDR3 length is 17 residues. Germline V lookup: CDR1 LNHNV, CDR2 YYDKDF (reference sequence).

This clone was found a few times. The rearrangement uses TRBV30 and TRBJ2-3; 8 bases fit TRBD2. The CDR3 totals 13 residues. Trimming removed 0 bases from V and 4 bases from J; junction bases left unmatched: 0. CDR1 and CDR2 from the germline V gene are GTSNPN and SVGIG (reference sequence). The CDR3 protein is CAWSVLAADTQYF. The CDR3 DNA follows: TGTGCCTGGAGTGTACTAGCGGCAGATACGCAGTATTTT.

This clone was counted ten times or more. The DNA for the CDR3 is TGTGCCAGCAGCCAAGACTCGGGTGGGACTAGTAAGTTCTTC. This gives the protein CASSQDSGGTSKFF. The rearrangement links TRBV4-2 to TRBJ2-1, with 8 bases aligning to TRBD2. From germline, CDR1 is LGHNA and CDR2 YNFKEQ. The CDR3 contains 14 residues. V trimming: 0 bases; J trimming: 14 bases; junction bases outside the gene matches: 9.

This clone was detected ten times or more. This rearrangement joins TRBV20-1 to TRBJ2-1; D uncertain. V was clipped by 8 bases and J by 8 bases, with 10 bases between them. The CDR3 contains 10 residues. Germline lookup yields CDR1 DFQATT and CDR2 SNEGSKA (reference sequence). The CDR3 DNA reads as TGCAGTCCACTACGTGATGAGCAGTTCTTC. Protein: CSPLRDEQFF.

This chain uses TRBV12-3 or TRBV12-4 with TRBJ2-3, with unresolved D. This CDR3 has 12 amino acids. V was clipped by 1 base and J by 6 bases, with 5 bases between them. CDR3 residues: CASSLGSDTQYF. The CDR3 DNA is TGTGCCAGCAGTTTAGGTTCGGATACGCAGTATTTT.

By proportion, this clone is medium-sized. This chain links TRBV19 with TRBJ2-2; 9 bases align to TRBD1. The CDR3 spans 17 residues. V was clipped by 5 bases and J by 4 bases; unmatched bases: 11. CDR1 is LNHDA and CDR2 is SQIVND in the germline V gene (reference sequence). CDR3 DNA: TGTGCCAGTAGTTTCTCTACAGGGGGCGCAGGCACCGGGGAGCTGTTTTTT. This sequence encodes CASSFSTGGAGTGELFF. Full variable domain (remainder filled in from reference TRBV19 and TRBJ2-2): DGGITQSPKYLFRKEGQNVTLSCEQNLNHDAMYWYRQDPGQGLRLIYYSQIVNDFQKGDIAEGYSVSREKKESFPLTVTSAQKNPTAFYLCASSFSTGGAGTGELFFGEGSRLTVL.

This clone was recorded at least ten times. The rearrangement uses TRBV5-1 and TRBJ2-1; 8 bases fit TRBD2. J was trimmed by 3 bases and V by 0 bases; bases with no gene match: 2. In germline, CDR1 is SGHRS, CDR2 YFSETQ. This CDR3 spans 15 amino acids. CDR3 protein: CASSLVSGDYNEQFF. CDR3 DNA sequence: TGCGCCAGCAGCTTGGTTAGCGGGGACTACAATGAGCAGTTCTTC.

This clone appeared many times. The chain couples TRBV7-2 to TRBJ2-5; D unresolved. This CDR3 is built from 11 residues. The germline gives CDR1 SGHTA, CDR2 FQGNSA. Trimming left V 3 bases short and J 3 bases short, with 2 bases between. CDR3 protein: CASSFKETQYF. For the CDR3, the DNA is TGTGCCAGCAGCTTCAAAGAGACCCAGTACTTC.

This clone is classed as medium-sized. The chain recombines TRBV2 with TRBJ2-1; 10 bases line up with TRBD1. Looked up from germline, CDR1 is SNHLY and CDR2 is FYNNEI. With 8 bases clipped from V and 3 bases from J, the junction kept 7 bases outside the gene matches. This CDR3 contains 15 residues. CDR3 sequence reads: CASGTGVFYYNEQFF. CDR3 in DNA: TGTGCCAGCGGGACAGGGGTGTTCTACTACAATGAGCAGTTCTTC.

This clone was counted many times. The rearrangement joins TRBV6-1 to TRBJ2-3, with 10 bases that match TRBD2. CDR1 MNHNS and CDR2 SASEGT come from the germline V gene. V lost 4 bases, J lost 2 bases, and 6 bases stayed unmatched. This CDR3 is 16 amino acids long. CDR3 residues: CASSARLAGHTDTQYF. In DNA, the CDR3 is TGTGCCAGCAGTGCAAGACTAGCGGGCCACACAGATACGCAGTATTTT.

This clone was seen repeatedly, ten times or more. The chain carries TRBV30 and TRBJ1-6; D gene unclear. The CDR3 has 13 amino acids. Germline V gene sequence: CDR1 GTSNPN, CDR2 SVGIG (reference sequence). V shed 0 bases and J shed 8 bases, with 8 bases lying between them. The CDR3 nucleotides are TGTGCCTGGAGTGTGAGGTCAGATTCACCCCTCCACTTT. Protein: CAWSVRSDSPLHF.

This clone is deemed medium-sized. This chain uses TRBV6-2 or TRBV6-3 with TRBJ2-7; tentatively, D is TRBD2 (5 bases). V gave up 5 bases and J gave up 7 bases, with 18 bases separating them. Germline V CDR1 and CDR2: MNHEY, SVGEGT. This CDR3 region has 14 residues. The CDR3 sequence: CASSDGLARGEQYF. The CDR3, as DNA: TGTGCCAGCAGTGACGGACTGGCGCGCGGGGAGCAGTACTTC.